This TCR beta chain comes out of a study of T-cell memory formation after mild COVID-19. The CDR3 runs to 15 residues. Trimming at V came to 5 bases and at J to 4 bases, leaving 8 bases not matched to a gene. Germline V gives CDR1 KGHDR, CDR2 SFDVKD. TCRdb reprocessed the 5' RACE reads with MiXCR, giving one entry per CDR3 protein. The data contain just under 550,000 distinct CDR3 sequences, roughly 20% of them seen just once; the ten biggest clones take up approximately 12%. This clonotype has just a few counts. The specimen sequenced was PBMCs or a T cell subset sorted from them (not recorded which). The source is an adult woman who had mild COVID-19 (a few samples of this study predate the infection). Cell type and time point are not known. This chain uses TRBV24-1 with TRBJ2-5, with TRBD1 identical over 8 bases. CDR3 amino acids: CATSAARGRAETQYF. The CDR3 coding sequence is TGTGCCACCAGTGCTGCCAGGGGGCGCGCAGAGACCCAGTACTTC.